The 13 T cell receptor beta chains below all came from one sample that was sequenced in a study of OX40 agonist ivuxolimab in advanced cancers. Sequencing used immunoSEQ multiplex PCR; TCRdb keeps in-frame clones, though not all of them. The data hold about 96,000 clones, with about 80% observed a single time. This specimen was CD4+ or CD8+ T cells sorted from blood, taken in a trial of the OX40 agonist ivuxolimab. The receptors were sampled from an adult with an advanced solid tumor such as melanoma, head and neck, liver or kidney cancer.

J is TRBJ2-5 and V is TRBV5-1, with 9 bases that match TRBD1. Looked up from germline, CDR1 is SGHRS and CDR2 is YFSETQ. Trimming removed 4 bases from V and 5 bases from J; junction bases left unmatched: 6. This CDR3 is 14 amino acids long. CDR3 nucleotides: TGCGCCAGCAGCCCGGGACAGGGCGGTGAGACCCAGTACTTC. Amino acid sequence: CASSPGQGGETQYF.

This clone was counted between two and nine times. The chain carries TRBV5-1 and TRBJ1-1; 7 nucleotides line up with TRBD1. CDR1 and CDR2 from the germline V gene are SGHRS and YFSETQ. Germline trimming cut 4 bases from V and 4 bases from J; bases unmatched to any gene: 13. The length of the CDR3 is 16 residues. In DNA form, the CDR3 reads TGCGCCAGCAGCCCACGGGGCGGACAGGCGGGCACTGAAGCTTTCTTT. Encoded protein: CASSPRGGQAGTEAFF.

The chain is built from TRBV6-5 and TRBJ1-1, with D perhaps TRBD1 (6 bases). The germline V and J ends were trimmed by 6 bases and 0 bases, with 11 bases remaining between them. Germline V gene sequence: CDR1 MNHEY, CDR2 SVGAGI. This CDR3 comprises 14 residues. CDR3 sequence reads: CASRPGQMNTEAFF. CDR3 DNA sequence: TGTGCCAGCAGACCGGGACAAATGAACACTGAAGCTTTCTTT.

The chain joins TRBV2 to TRBJ2-1, with TRBD2 matching over 12 bases. The CDR3 is 15 amino acids. Germline lookup yields CDR1 SNHLY and CDR2 FYNNEI. After removal of 5 bases from V and 6 bases from J, the junction contained 5 bases not matched to a gene. The CDR3 DNA sequence: TGTGCCAGCAGTCCGACTAGCGGGAGACCCAATGAGCAGTTCTTC. It encodes CASSPTSGRPNEQFF.

There are many counts of this clone. CDR3 bases: TGCGCCAGCAGCTTGGGAGCGGGGGGGCCGGGCGAGCAGTACTTC. Translated, it gives CASSLGAGGPGEQYF. The chain recombines TRBV5-1 with TRBJ2-7, with 10 bases fitting TRBD2. The CDR3 is 15 residues long. V was clipped by 0 bases and J by 6 bases; unmatched bases: 6. The germline CDR1 and CDR2 sequences are SGHRS and YFSETQ.

The chain is built from TRBV6-5 and TRBJ2-1, with D tentatively TRBD1 (6 bases). The germline gives CDR1 MNHEY, CDR2 SVGAGI. Trimming stripped 2 bases from V and 12 bases from J, with 11 bases between. The CDR3 extends over 12 amino acids. Written as DNA, the CDR3 is TGTGCCAGCAGTTACAAAGGGGGAAGGCAGTTCTTC. Its protein product is CASSYKGGRQFF.

The chain uses TRBV6-5 and TRBJ2-1; TRBD2 matches 7 bases. Per the germline V gene, CDR1 is MNHEY and CDR2 is SVGAGI. The junction had 4 bases not matched to a gene; V was cut back by 2 bases and J by 0 bases. The CDR3 covers 16 residues. The CDR3 DNA follows: TGTGCCAGCAGTTACAGAGGCGGGAGCTCCTACAATGAGCAGTTCTTC. This gives the protein CASSYRGGSSYNEQFF.

The chain links TRBV18 to TRBJ2-7; weak D call: TRBD1 (6 bases). Germline V gives CDR1 KGHSH, CDR2 LQKENI. This CDR3 contains 14 residues. V was shortened by 2 bases and J by 6 bases, with 14 bases between the two germline ends. Here the CDR3 reads CASSPSLEGVEQYF. The CDR3, as DNA: TGTGCCAGCTCACCATCCTTAGAGGGGGTCGAGCAGTACTTC.

V and J are TRBV30 and TRBJ1-2, with D possibly being TRBD1 (6 bases). V was trimmed by 6 bases and J by 7 bases, leaving 21 bases between them. CDR3 size: 14 residues. Germline V lookup: CDR1 GTSNPN, CDR2 SVGIG (reference sequence). CDR3 protein: CACRAGGTSFGYTF. CDR3 DNA sequence: TGTGCCTGCAGGGCGGGGGGCACTTCGTTTGGCTACACCTTC.

The chain links TRBV5-1 to TRBJ1-1; D not certain. Deletions cut 5 bases from V and 1 base from J, with 9 bases between. Germline V gene sequence: CDR1 SGHRS, CDR2 YFSETQ. The CDR3 consists of 13 residues. The CDR3 coding sequence is TGCGCCAGCAGGCTACAGCCGAACACTGAAGCTTTCTTT. Its translation: CASRLQPNTEAFF.

The genes are TRBV6-5 and TRBJ1-2, with D unresolved. The CDR3 has 15 amino acids. Trimming pared 0 bases from V and 2 bases from J, leaving 10 bases between. Germline-derived CDR1 and CDR2 are MNHEY and SVGAGI. CDR3 residues: CASSYSTGGNYGYTF. The CDR3 coding sequence is TGTGCCAGCAGTTACTCGACGGGCGGCAACTATGGCTACACCTTC.

The chain has TRBV19 and TRBJ2-1; D might be TRBD1 or TRBD2, each matching 5 bases. The CDR3 is made up of 16 amino acids. Germline CDR1 reads LNHDA; CDR2 reads SQIVND (reference sequence). Trimming stripped 1 base from V and 8 bases from J, with 18 bases between. The DNA of the CDR3 is TGTGCCAGTAGTATAGTAACGGGACCGGAGGATTATGAGCAGTTCTTC. It codes for CASSIVTGPEDYEQFF.

CDR3 nucleotide sequence: TGCAGCGTTGAAGCACATAGCTCCGGGGAGCTGTTTTTT. This gives the protein CSVEAHSSGELFF. The gene calls are TRBV29-1 and TRBJ2-2; D is undetermined. CDR3 size: 13 residues. The germline CDR1 and CDR2 sequences are SQVTM and ANQGSEA. The V and J ends lost 1 base and 6 bases respectively, with 9 bases between them.